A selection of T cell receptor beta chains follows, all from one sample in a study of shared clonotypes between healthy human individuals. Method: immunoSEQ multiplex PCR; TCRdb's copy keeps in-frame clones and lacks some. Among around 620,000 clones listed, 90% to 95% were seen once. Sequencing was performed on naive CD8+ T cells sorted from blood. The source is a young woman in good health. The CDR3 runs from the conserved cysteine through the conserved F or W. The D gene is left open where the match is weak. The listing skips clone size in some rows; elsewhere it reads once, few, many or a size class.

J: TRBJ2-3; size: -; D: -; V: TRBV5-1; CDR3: CASSPELGWADTQYF; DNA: TGCGCCAGCAGCCCCGAATTGGGGTGGGCAGATACGCAGTATTTT
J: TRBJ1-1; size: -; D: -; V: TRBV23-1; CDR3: CASSPAVNTEAFF; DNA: TGCGCCAGCAGCCCCGCAGTGAACACTGAAGCTTTCTTT
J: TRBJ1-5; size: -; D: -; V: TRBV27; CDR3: CAGGGTLVERGGPQHF; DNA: TGTGCCGGAGGCGGGACACTCGTGGAACGGGGTGGGCCCCAGCATTTT
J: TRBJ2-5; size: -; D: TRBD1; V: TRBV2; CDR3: CASWDRGPETQYF; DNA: TGTGCCAGTTGGGACAGGGGGCCGGAGACCCAGTACTTC
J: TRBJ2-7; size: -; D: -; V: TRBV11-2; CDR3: CASSSGSYEQYF; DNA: TGTGCCAGCAGCTCCGGCTCCTACGAGCAGTACTTC
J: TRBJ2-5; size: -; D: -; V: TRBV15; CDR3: CATSRTPRGQVRETQYF; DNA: TGTGCCACCAGCAGGACCCCCCGAGGGCAGGTTCGAGAGACCCAGTACTTC
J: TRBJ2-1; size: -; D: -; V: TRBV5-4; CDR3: CASSPLDSSSYNEQFF; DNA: TGTGCCAGCAGCCCACTGGACTCAAGCTCCTACAATGAGCAGTTCTTC
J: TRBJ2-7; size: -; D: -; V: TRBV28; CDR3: CASNRTPGAEQYF; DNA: TGTGCCAGCAATAGGACACCCGGCGCCGAGCAGTACTTC
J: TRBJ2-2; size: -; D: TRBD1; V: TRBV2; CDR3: CASNRDRGTPNTGELFF; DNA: TGTGCCAGCAATAGGGACAGGGGAACTCCGAACACCGGGGAGCTGTTTTTT
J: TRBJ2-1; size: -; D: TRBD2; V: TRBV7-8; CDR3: CASSPGLAGGSSYNEQFF; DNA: TGTGCCAGCAGCCCCGGACTAGCGGGAGGAAGCTCCTACAATGAGCAGTTCTTC
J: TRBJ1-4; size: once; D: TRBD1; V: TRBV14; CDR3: CASSQEKGQGFDEKLFF; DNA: TGTGCCAGCAGCCAAGAAAAGGGACAGGGATTCGATGAAAAACTGTTTTTT
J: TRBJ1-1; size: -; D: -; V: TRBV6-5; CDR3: CASRGTMNTEAFF; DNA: TGTGCCAGCAGGGGGACCATGAACACTGAAGCTTTCTTT
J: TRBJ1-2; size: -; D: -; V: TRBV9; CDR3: CASSASLQEARAGYTF; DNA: TGTGCCAGCAGCGCTTCATTACAGGAGGCCCGAGCAGGCTACACCTTC
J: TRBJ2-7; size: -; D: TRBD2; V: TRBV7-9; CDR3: CASSLTSGRDEQYF; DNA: TGTGCCAGCAGCTTGACTAGCGGGAGGGACGAGCAGTACTTC
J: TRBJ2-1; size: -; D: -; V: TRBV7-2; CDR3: CASSLVVYNEQFF; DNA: TGTGCCAGCAGCTTAGTCGTGTACAATGAGCAGTTCTTC
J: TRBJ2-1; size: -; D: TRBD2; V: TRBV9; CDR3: CASSPLAGVNEQFF; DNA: TGTGCCAGCAGCCCCCTAGCGGGAGTAAATGAGCAGTTCTTC
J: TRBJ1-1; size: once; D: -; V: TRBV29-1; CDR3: CSVESGGIEAFF; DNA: TGCAGCGTTGAATCGGGGGGGATTGAAGCTTTCTTT
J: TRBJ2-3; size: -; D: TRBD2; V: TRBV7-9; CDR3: CASSLGGSGTTDTQYF; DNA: TGTGCCAGCAGCTTAGGAGGTAGCGGGACCACAGATACGCAGTATTTT
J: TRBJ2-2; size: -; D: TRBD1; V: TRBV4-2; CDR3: CASTDAGQGFTGELFF; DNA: TGTGCCAGCACCGATGCCGGACAGGGGTTCACCGGGGAGCTGTTTTTT
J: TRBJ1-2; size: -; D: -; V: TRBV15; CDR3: CATSRDLGAPYGYTF; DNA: TGTGCCACCAGCAGAGATTTGGGGGCCCCCTATGGCTACACCTTC
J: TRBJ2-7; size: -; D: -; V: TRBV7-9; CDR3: CASSSGGQISYEQYF; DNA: TGTGCCAGCAGCTCCGGGGGGCAGATCTCCTACGAGCAGTACTTC
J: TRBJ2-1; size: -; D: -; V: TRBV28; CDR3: CASSTEGEASRSEQFF; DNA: TGTGCCAGCAGTACCGAGGGAGAGGCTAGCCGTAGTGAGCAGTTCTTC
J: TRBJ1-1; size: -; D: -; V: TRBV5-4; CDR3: CASSFRQNTEAFF; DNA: TGTGCCAGCAGCTTCCGCCAGAACACTGAAGCTTTCTTT
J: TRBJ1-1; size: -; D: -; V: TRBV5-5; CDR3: CASSLGPGTPEAFF; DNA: TGTGCCAGCAGCTTGGGTCCGGGGACCCCTGAAGCTTTCTTT
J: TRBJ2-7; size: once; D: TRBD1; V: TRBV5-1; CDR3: CASGDRESAYEQYF; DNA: TGCGCCAGCGGGGACAGGGAGTCTGCCTACGAGCAGTACTTC
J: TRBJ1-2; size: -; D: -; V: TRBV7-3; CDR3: CASSLNSDANYGYTF; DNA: TGTGCCAGCAGCTTAAACTCGGACGCTAACTATGGCTACACCTTC
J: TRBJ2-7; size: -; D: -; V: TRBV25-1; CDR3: CASSEVEGTYEQYF; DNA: TGTGCCAGCAGTGAAGTTGAGGGCACCTACGAGCAGTACTTC
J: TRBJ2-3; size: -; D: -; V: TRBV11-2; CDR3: CASSLWVSGEIDTQYF; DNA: TGTGCCAGCAGCTTATGGGTTAGCGGAGAGATAGATACGCAGTATTTT
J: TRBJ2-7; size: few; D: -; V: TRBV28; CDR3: CASMRQGRNEQYF; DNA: TGTGCCAGCATGCGGCAGGGGAGGAACGAGCAGTACTTC
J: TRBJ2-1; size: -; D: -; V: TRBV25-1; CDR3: CASSDSRGSYNEQFF; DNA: TGTGCCAGCAGTGACTCGAGGGGCTCCTACAATGAGCAGTTCTTC
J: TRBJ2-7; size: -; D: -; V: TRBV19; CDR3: CASSIRARELGYEQYF; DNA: TGTGCCAGTAGTATACGAGCTCGGGAGTTGGGCTACGAGCAGTACTTC
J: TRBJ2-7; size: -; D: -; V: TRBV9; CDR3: CASSVGGAGEQYF; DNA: TGTGCCAGCAGCGTTGGGGGCGCGGGTGAGCAGTACTTC
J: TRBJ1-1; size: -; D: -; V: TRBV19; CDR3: CATHAEQGSRENTEAFF; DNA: TGTGCCACCCACGCAGAACAGGGATCCCGGGAGAACACTGAAGCTTTCTTT
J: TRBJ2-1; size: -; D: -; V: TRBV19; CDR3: CASSMLAFSYNEQFF; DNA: TGTGCCAGTAGTATGTTAGCGTTCTCCTACAATGAGCAGTTCTTC
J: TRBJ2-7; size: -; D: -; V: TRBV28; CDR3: CASRLGYEYEQYF; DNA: TGTGCCAGCAGATTGGGGTATGAGTACGAGCAGTACTTC
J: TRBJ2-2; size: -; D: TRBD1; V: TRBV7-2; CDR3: CASSLATGTYRWELFF; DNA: TGTGCCAGCAGCTTAGCGACAGGGACCTACCGGTGGGAGCTGTTTTTT
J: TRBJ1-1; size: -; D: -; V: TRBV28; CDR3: CASQFPRDRMNTEAFF; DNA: TGTGCCAGCCAGTTTCCCCGAGACAGGATGAACACTGAAGCTTTCTTT
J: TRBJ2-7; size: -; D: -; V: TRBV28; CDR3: CASSLAGNYEQYF; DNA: TGTGCCAGCAGTTTGGCAGGAAACTACGAGCAGTACTTC
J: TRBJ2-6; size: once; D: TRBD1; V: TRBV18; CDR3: CASSDRGRGANVLTF; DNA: TGTGCCAGCTCGGACAGGGGGCGCGGGGCCAACGTCCTGACTTTC
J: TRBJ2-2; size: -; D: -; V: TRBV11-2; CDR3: CATSRGDWYFSESGELFF; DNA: TGTGCCACCTCTCGAGGAGACTGGTATTTTTCAGAGTCCGGGGAGCTGTTTTTT
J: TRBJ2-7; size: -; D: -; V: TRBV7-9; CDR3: CASSPGRLEPSYEQYF; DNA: TGTGCCAGCAGCCCAGGGCGCCTAGAACCATCCTACGAGCAGTACTTC
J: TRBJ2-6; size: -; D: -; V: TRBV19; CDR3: CATRPPQGSGANVLTF; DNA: TGTGCCACCAGACCCCCACAGGGATCTGGGGCCAACGTCCTGACTTTC
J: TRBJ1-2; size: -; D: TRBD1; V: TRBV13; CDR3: CASSLRRDRGPANYGYTF; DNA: TGTGCCAGCAGCTTACGGCGCGACAGGGGGCCAGCTAACTATGGCTACACCTTC
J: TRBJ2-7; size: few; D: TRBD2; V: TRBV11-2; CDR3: CASSPWTSGSYEQYF; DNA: TGTGCCAGCAGCCCGTGGACTAGCGGGAGCTACGAGCAGTACTTC
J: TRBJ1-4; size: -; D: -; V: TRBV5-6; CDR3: CASSLGNSGREKLFF; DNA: TGTGCCAGCAGCTTGGGGAACAGCGGACGAGAAAAACTGTTTTTT
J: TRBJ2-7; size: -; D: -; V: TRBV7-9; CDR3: CASSVTGGYEQYF; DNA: TGTGCCAGCAGCGTTACCGGAGGGTACGAGCAGTACTTC
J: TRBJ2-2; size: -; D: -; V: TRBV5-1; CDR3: CASSFGGGELFF; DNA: TGCGCCAGCAGCTTTGGGGGCGGGGAGCTGTTTTTT
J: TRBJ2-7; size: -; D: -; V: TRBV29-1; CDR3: CSDIRPTYEQYF; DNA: TGCAGCGATATAAGACCCACCTACGAGCAGTACTTC
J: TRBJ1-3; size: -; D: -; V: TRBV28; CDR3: CASSSGFGNTIYF; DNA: TGTGCCAGCAGTTCAGGGTTCGGAAACACCATATATTTT